In this sample, the clone carrying this T cell receptor (beta chain) turned up a few times. The patients chosen for sequencing had shown expansion of CD8+CD57+ cells (detected by flow cytometry). Genomic DNA, the template, was used for profiling of the TCR beta VDJ and CDR3. TCRdb reanalysed the reads using MiXCR and keeps one entry per CDR3 protein. The sample records approximately 470,000 distinct CDR3 sequences, less than 35% being singletons. This entry belongs to a study of CD8+CD57+ T cells in acquired aplastic anemia. The clonotype was recovered from a human donor with aplastic anemia. Sequenced: sorted CD4+, CD8+, or CD8+CD57+ T cells (not recorded which) from PBMCs.

The CDR3 sequence: CASSQVGQGPISQFF. As DNA, the CDR3 is TGTGCCAGCAGCCAAGTAGGACAGGGTCCCATATCGCAGTTCTTC. This chain links TRBV14 with TRBJ2-1; 8 bases agree with TRBD1. The CDR3 is made up of 15 amino acids. V gave up 1 base and J gave up 12 bases; unmatched junction bases: 11. Germline CDR1 reads SGHDN; CDR2 reads FVKESK.